This TCR beta chain was sequenced for a study of cytomegalovirus exposure and HLA in healthy donors. Germline V CDR1 and CDR2: SQVTM, ANQGSEA. V was clipped by 5 bases and J by 5 bases, with 24 bases between them. The CDR3 extends over 16 amino acids. Findings and caveats of the study: Later on, an analysis showed TCR association rates differing by HLA locus, with DRB1 the most and HLA-C the fewest. The authors reported that TCR beta sequences could predict HLA-A and HLA-B alleles. These predictions were accurate for most subjects in the first cohort. A later analysis found that most CMV-associated TCR beta chains appeared HLA-restricted.

PCR amplification relied on 60 Vbeta primers (plus 13 Jbeta primers). Clones were read by immunoSEQ multiplex PCR, and TCRdb kept only the in-frame ones, dropping some. The table records approximately 120,000 clones, around 80% of them present only once. About this clone itself: Its antigen is as yet unknown.

The sample consisted of PBMCs. The sequence was obtained from a man younger than 40 in good health and CMV-seropositive. The chain links TRBV29-1 to TRBJ2-5; a weak D match, TRBD2 (5 bases). This CDR3 reads CSVQPRLIQFGETQYF. CDR3 in DNA: TGCAGCGTTCAACCACGACTAATCCAATTCGGGGAGACCCAGTACTTC.